This passage covers 21 T cell receptor beta chains from one sample sequenced in a study of blood T cell repertoires in COVID-19. Profiled with immunoSEQ multiplex PCR; TCRdb holds only in-frame clones, not every one. The sample contains a few hundred thousand clones, roughly 87% of which appear only once. The material sequenced was PBMCs or T cells enriched from blood (not recorded which). The receptors come from a young man who had recovered from COVID-19.

This clone occurred a few times. The gene calls are TRBV7-2 and TRBJ1-2; D unresolved. V was cut by 1 base and J by 4 bases, with 22 bases left in between. The CDR3 sequence is 18 residues long. Germline V CDR1 and CDR2: SGHTA, FQGNSA. CDR3 amino acids: CASSLGRLAGPSSYGYTF. CDR3 bases: TGTGCCAGCAGCTTAGGACGATTGGCTGGGCCCTCTTCCTATGGCTACACCTTC.

The rearrangement uses TRBV10-3 and TRBJ2-7; D is uncertain. Trimming shortened V by 1 base and J by 3 bases, and 7 bases separated the two germline ends. This CDR3 region has 13 residues. The germline CDR1 and CDR2 sequences are ENHRY and SYGVKD. The CDR3 DNA sequence: TGTGCCATCAGTGAGTGGCAGGACTACGAGCAGTACTTC. It specifies CAISEWQDYEQYF.

The CDR3 protein is CASSEWGLSFF. In nucleotides, the CDR3 is TGTGCCAGCAGTGAATGGGGCCTTTCTTTCTTT. V is TRBV6-1 and J is TRBJ1-1; D perhaps matches TRBD1 (5 bases). The germline V gene encodes CDR1 MNHNS and CDR2 SASEGT. CDR3 size: 11 residues. Trimming took 2 bases from V and 12 from J, leaving 10 bases between them.

The CDR3 coding sequence is TGTGCCAGCAGCCAAGATCTGCGCCAGCCCCAGCATTTT. This encodes CASSQDLRQPQHF. This chain connects TRBV14 to TRBJ1-5; no clear D gene. Germline V CDR1 and CDR2: SGHDN, FVKESK. V dropped 0 bases and J dropped 7 bases, with 7 bases sitting between them. The CDR3 spans 13 residues.

The genes are TRBV28 and TRBJ2-7; 10 positions agree with TRBD2. This CDR3 is built from 14 residues. The germline gives CDR1 MDHEN, CDR2 SYDVKM. V shed 6 bases and J 4 bases; nucleotides not matched to a gene: 6. Written as DNA, the CDR3 is TGTGCCAGCAGAGTCAGCGGGAGGGCATACGAGCAGTACTTC. This codes for CASRVSGRAYEQYF.

V is TRBV9 and J is TRBJ2-3; possible D gene TRBD1, 5 bases. CDR1 is SGDLS and CDR2 is YYNGEE in the germline V gene. Deletions cut 0 bases from V and 0 bases from J, with 11 bases between. CDR3 length: 16 amino acids. For the CDR3, the DNA is TGTGCCAGCAGCGTAGGGGGCAGCACTAGCACAGATACGCAGTATTTT. This gives the protein CASSVGGSTSTDTQYF.

J is TRBJ2-1 and V is TRBV27; D might be TRBD2 (6 bases). This CDR3 is built from 14 residues. The ends were cut back, 5 bases at V and 6 bases at J, with 14 bases in the middle. Germline values: CDR1 MNHEY, CDR2 SMNVEV (reference sequence). Written as DNA, the CDR3 is TGTGCCAGCAGTCTAAGGGACTCCCTCAATGAGCAGTTCTTC. It translates to CASSLRDSLNEQFF.

This clone was picked up one time. The chain employs TRBV2 and TRBJ1-3, with a possible D match to TRBD1 (5 bases). In germline, CDR1 is SNHLY, CDR2 FYNNEI. With 6 bases removed from V and 1 base from J, the gap between germline ends came to 7 bases. This CDR3 region has 13 residues. Here the CDR3 reads CASRQESGNTIYF. CDR3 DNA sequence: TGTGCCAGCAGACAGGAATCTGGAAACACCATATATTTT.

The rearrangement links TRBV18 to TRBJ2-1; 7 nucleotides match TRBD1. The germline V gene encodes CDR1 KGHSH and CDR2 LQKENI. The CDR3 is made up of 15 amino acids. V lost 4 bases and J lost 6; bases outside the gene matches: 9. The CDR3 region is CASSRRGGLGNEQFF. The CDR3 DNA reads as TGTGCCAGCTCACGTAGAGGGGGCTTGGGCAATGAGCAGTTCTTC.

The chain employs TRBV3-1 (or the pseudogene TRBV3-2) and TRBJ2-2; possibly TRBD2 for D (6 bases). This CDR3 comprises 19 residues. Germline V gene lookup returns CDR1 LGHDT and CDR2 YNNKEL (reference sequence). The ends were cut back, 4 bases at V and 2 bases at J, with 23 bases in the middle. CDR3 coding DNA: TGTGCCAGCAGCCGGGGGAGGACGGAGCCAGGACTCAACACCGGGGAGCTGTTTTTT. Translation: CASSRGRTEPGLNTGELFF.

Concerning this clone itself: This specimen includes other DNA sequences encoding the same CDR3. The V call is TRBV2, the J call TRBJ1-5; possibly TRBD1 for D (6 bases). V gave up 7 bases and J gave up 0 bases, with 10 bases separating them. The CDR3 has 14 amino acids. Per germline, CDR1 SNHLY and CDR2 FYNNEI. The CDR3 DNA reads TGTGCCAGCAAAACAGGGCCTAGCAATCAGCCCCAGCATTTT. This encodes CASKTGPSNQPQHF.

The CDR3 bases are TGTGCCAGCAGTCCCAGGGGTAACGGGGAGCTGTTTTTT. Encoded protein: CASSPRGNGELFF. The chain combines TRBV2 with TRBJ2-2, with D perhaps matching TRBD1 (6 bases). The germline V and J ends were trimmed by 5 bases and 7 bases, with 11 bases remaining between them. This CDR3 region has 13 residues. Germline CDR1 and CDR2: SNHLY and FYNNEI.

The V and J genes are TRBV24-1 and TRBJ2-1; unclear D gene. Germline lookup yields CDR1 KGHDR and CDR2 SFDVKD. CDR3 size: 16 residues. Trimming cost V 2 bases and J 1 base, with 11 bases left between them. In DNA form, the CDR3 reads TGTGCCACCAGTGATTCCGTGGCGGTGTCCTACAATGAGCAGTTCTTC. Translated: CATSDSVAVSYNEQFF.

This chain joins TRBV5-1 and TRBJ2-1, with 9 bases identical to TRBD2. The germline CDR1 and CDR2 sequences are SGHRS and YFSETQ. J gave up 7 bases and V 5 bases, and 13 bases lay outside the gene matches. The CDR3 has 16 amino acids. The CDR3 protein is CASRRLASGKDNEQFF. CDR3 in DNA: TGCGCCAGCAGACGCCTCGCTAGCGGGAAGGATAATGAGCAGTTCTTC.

The chain employs TRBV4-1 and TRBJ1-5; D remains ambiguous. From germline, CDR1 is MGHRA and CDR2 YSYEKL. With 2 bases removed from V and 4 bases from J, the gap between germline ends came to 15 bases. The CDR3 is made up of 16 amino acids. CDR3 sequence reads: CASSQIAGSHNQPQHF. Here the CDR3 DNA reads TGCGCCAGCAGCCAAATCGCCGGGAGCCATAATCAGCCCCAGCATTTT.

The chain links TRBV6-6 to TRBJ2-7; a weak D match, TRBD1 (5 bases). Looked up from germline, CDR1 is MNHNY and CDR2 is SVGAGI (reference sequence). V was cut by 7 bases and J by 4 bases, with 11 bases left in between. CDR3 length equals 12 residues. The CDR3 spells CASKQDGYEQYF. The CDR3 coding sequence is TGTGCCAGCAAACAGGACGGGTACGAGCAGTACTTC.

The V and J genes are TRBV6-5 and TRBJ2-3; D is unresolved. The CDR3 is made up of 14 amino acids. Deletions cut 6 bases from V and 2 bases from J, with 12 bases between. In germline, CDR1 is MNHEY, CDR2 SVGAGI. CDR3 region: CASSYTDFTDTQYF. CDR3 coding DNA: TGTGCCAGCAGCTATACAGATTTCACAGATACGCAGTATTTT.

V and J are TRBV4-1 and TRBJ1-4; 9 bases fit TRBD1. Trimming at V came to 4 bases and at J to 5 bases, leaving 5 bases not matched to a gene. The CDR3 has 15 amino acids. Germline V CDR1 and CDR2: MGHRA, YSYEKL. CDR3 DNA sequence: TGCGCCAGCAGCCCGCCGACAGGGGGGAATGAAAAACTGTTTTTT. This gives the protein CASSPPTGGNEKLFF.

This clone has a single count. CDR3 coding DNA: TGTGCCAGTAGTATTGGGGACAGGGGATATGGCTACACCTTC. Translation gives CASSIGDRGYGYTF. The chain is built from TRBV19 and TRBJ1-2; TRBD1 aligns across 10 bases. V lost 3 bases to trimming and J lost 5 bases; unmatched junction nucleotides: 3. This CDR3 is 14 amino acids long. In germline, CDR1 is LNHDA, CDR2 SQIVND (reference sequence). Using reference TRBV19 and TRBJ1-2 for the parts outside the CDR3, the full variable domain is DGGITQSPKYLFRKEGQNVTLSCEQNLNHDAMYWYRQDPGQGLRLIYYSQIVNDFQKGDIAEGYSVSREKKESFPLTVTSAQKNPTAFYLCASSIGDRGYGYTFGSGTRLTVV.

The rearrangement uses TRBV14 and TRBJ2-1; D not certain. The CDR3 totals 15 residues. The germline V gene encodes CDR1 SGHDN and CDR2 FVKESK. V was trimmed by 4 bases and J by 3 bases, leaving 13 bases between them. The CDR3 DNA reads TGTGCCAGCAGCCCAACAGACCGGCGCTACAATGAGCAGTTCTTC. Translated, it gives CASSPTDRRYNEQFF.

The chain joins TRBV15 to TRBJ1-4; D is unclear. Germline V CDR1 and CDR2: LNHNV, YYDKDF (reference sequence). The CDR3 contains 13 residues. Trimming stripped 5 bases from V and 11 bases from J, with 15 bases between. CDR3 loop: CATSGRNGEKLFF. The CDR3 coding sequence is TGTGCCACCAGCGGCCGTAACGGGGAGAAACTGTTTTTT.